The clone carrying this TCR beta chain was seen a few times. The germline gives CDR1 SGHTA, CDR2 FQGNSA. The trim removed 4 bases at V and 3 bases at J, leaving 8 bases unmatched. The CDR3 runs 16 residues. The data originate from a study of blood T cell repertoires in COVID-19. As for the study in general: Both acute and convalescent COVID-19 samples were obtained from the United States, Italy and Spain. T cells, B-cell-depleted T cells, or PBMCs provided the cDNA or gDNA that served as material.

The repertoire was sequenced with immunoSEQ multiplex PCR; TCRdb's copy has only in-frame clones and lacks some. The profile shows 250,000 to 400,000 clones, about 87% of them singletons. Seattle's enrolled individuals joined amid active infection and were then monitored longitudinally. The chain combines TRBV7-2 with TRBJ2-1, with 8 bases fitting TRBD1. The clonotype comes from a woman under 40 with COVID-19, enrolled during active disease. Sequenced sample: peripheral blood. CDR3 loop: CASSSRTGLFYNEQFF. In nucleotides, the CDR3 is TGTGCCAGCAGCTCCCGGACAGGGTTGTTCTACAATGAGCAGTTCTTC.